This T cell receptor (beta chain) came from a study of cytomegalovirus exposure and HLA in healthy donors. Study-level findings and limits: Among CMV-associated TCR beta chains, most appeared HLA-restricted in a later analysis. Later analysis identified around 15,000 TCR beta sequences associated with HLA alleles, using a false discovery rate threshold of 0.05.

Researchers ran the PCR with 60 Vbeta and 13 Jbeta primers. Per the original data handling: A later analysis tallied roughly 77 million unique TCR beta chains, approximately 11 million of them shared. TCRdb's table, derived via immunoSEQ multiplex PCR, lists solely in-frame clones and lacks some. Clone size and V and J calls were adopted from that table, with D and trimming inferred from the DNA. The sample has fewer than 180,000 clones; more than 65% are singletons. The germline gives CDR1 SGHTA, CDR2 FQGTGA. The V end was cut by 5 bases, the J end by 0 bases, with 11 bases between. This CDR3 is 16 amino acids long. A note on this clone: Its antigen remains unidentified.

Input material: PBMCs. The origin of this receptor is a man in his fifties or sixties in good health and CMV-seropositive. The rearrangement uses TRBV7-3 and TRBJ1-6; TRBD1 is a possible D gene (5 bases). CDR3 sequence: CASSVQARSYNSPLHF. CDR3 nucleotides: TGTGCCAGCAGCGTACAGGCCCGCTCCTATAATTCACCCCTCCACTTT. The variable domain in full, with the rest retrieved from reference TRBV7-3 and TRBJ1-6, is GAGVSQTPSNKVTEKGKYVELRCDPISGHTALYWYRQSLGQGPEFLIYFQGTGAADDSGLPNDRFFAVRPEGSVSTLKIQRTERGDSAVYLCASSVQARSYNSPLHFGNGTRLTVT.